A selection of T cell receptor beta chains follows, all from one sample in a study of T-cell memory formation after mild COVID-19. TCRdb fed the 5' RACE reads into MiXCR, producing one record per CDR3 protein. The table records 270,000 or so distinct CDR3 sequences, roughly a sixth of them present only once. Sequencing was performed on PBMCs or a T cell subset sorted from them (not recorded which). The receptors originated from a man aged 18 to 29 who had mild COVID-19 (a few samples of this study predate the infection). Cell type and time point are not known. CDR3s include the opening cysteine and the closing phenylalanine or tryptophan. Fields, in order: J gene, clone size, D gene, V gene, CDR3 protein, CDR3 DNA. The D gene is left open where the match is weak. Clone size, where shown, is once, few, many, or a class for clones that have expanded.

J: TRBJ2-5; size: many; D: NA; V: TRBV7-7; CDR3: CASSRYFEGRETQYF; DNA: TGTGCCAGCAGCCGATATTTTGAAGGGCGAGAGACCCAGTACTTC
J: TRBJ1-1; size: NA; D: NA; V: TRBV9; CDR3: CASSVAVGSTEAFF; DNA: TGTGCCAGCAGCGTAGCTGTGGGGAGCACTGAAGCTTTCTTT
J: TRBJ2-3; size: few; D: NA; V: TRBV10-3; CDR3: CATRGRATDTQYF; DNA: TGTGCCACCAGGGGCAGGGCGACAGATACGCAGTATTTT
J: TRBJ2-3; size: NA; D: NA; V: TRBV4-1; CDR3: CASGPGLGTDTQYF; DNA: TGCGCCAGCGGTCCGGGACTGGGCACAGATACGCAGTATTTT
J: TRBJ1-5; size: NA; D: NA; V: TRBV20-1; CDR3: CSARDGGQPNQPQHF; DNA: TGCAGTGCTAGAGATGGGGGGCAGCCCAATCAGCCCCAGCATTTT
J: TRBJ1-6; size: NA; D: NA; V: TRBV7-9; CDR3: CASSLGVGRLNSPLHF; DNA: TGTGCCAGCAGCTTAGGGGTAGGCCGACTTAATTCACCCCTCCACTTT
J: TRBJ1-6; size: many; D: NA; V: TRBV11-2; CDR3: CASSLEGNNSPLHF; DNA: TGTGCCAGCAGCTTAGAAGGGAATAATTCACCCCTCCACTTT
J: TRBJ2-5; size: few; D: NA; V: TRBV7-2; CDR3: CASSPGIEETQYF; DNA: TGTGCCAGCAGCCCTGGGATCGAAGAGACCCAGTACTTC
J: TRBJ2-1; size: few; D: TRBD1; V: TRBV6-5; CDR3: CASSPGTEEFF; DNA: TGTGCCAGCAGTCCCGGGACAGAGGAGTTCTTC
J: TRBJ2-3; size: few; D: NA; V: TRBV10-3; CDR3: CATQSEADTQYF; DNA: TGTGCCACCCAGTCTGAAGCAGATACGCAGTATTTT
J: TRBJ2-5; size: many; D: NA; V: TRBV7-3; CDR3: CASSLSGGETQYF; DNA: TGTGCCAGCAGCTTATCCGGGGGAGAGACCCAGTACTTC
J: TRBJ2-4; size: few; D: TRBD2; V: TRBV12-3/TRBV12-4; CDR3: CASSFPGDGTSGQNIQYF; DNA: TGTGCCAGCAGTTTCCCGGGAGACGGGACTAGCGGCCAAAACATTCAGTACTTC
J: TRBJ1-1; size: few; D: TRBD1; V: TRBV18; CDR3: CASSATGMNTEAFF; DNA: TGTGCCAGCTCAGCGACAGGGATGAACACTGAAGCTTTCTTT
J: TRBJ2-2; size: NA; D: TRBD2; V: TRBV5-1; CDR3: CASSGTSGDTGELFF; DNA: TGCGCCAGCAGCGGGACTAGCGGAGACACCGGGGAGCTGTTTTTT
J: TRBJ1-2; size: few; D: TRBD1; V: TRBV7-2; CDR3: CASSLQGGDTYGYTF; DNA: TGTGCCAGCAGCTTACAGGGGGGAGACACCTATGGCTACACCTTC
J: TRBJ1-1; size: NA; D: NA; V: TRBV18; CDR3: CASSTQGLSTEAFF; DNA: TGTGCCAGCTCGACCCAGGGTTTGAGCACTGAAGCTTTCTTT